Detailed here is one T cell receptor beta chain. Its antigen remains unknown. Baseline was the first blood sampling point, followed by cycle 4 day 1 and cycle 7 day 1. The data were obtained in a study of OX40 agonist ivuxolimab in advanced cancers. Whole-study context: Patients in the trial were receiving intravenous ivuxolimab every 2 weeks, at doses of 0.01 to 10 mg/kg. The eligibility criteria allowed prior anti-PD-1, anti-PD-L1 or anti-CTLA-4 therapy, and 40% had some. Study-wide results and limits: Not determined was the antigen specificity of the expanded peripheral T cells.

Germline CDR1 SGHTA, CDR2 FQGNSA. The CDR3 consists of 15 residues. V trimming: 4 bases; J trimming: 3 bases; junction bases outside the gene matches: 6. Produced via immunoSEQ multiplex PCR; TCRdb's table is partial and in-frame only. The sample lists about 97,000 clones, approximately 87% occurring once. The chain carries TRBV7-2 and TRBJ2-1; 7 bases match TRBD2. The TCR sequence derives from an adult with an advanced solid tumor such as melanoma, head and neck, liver or kidney cancer. Here the sequenced sample was CD4+ or CD8+ T cells sorted from blood, taken in a trial of the OX40 agonist ivuxolimab. CDR3 protein: CASSSMGGGYNEQFF. CDR3 sequence (DNA): TGTGCCAGCAGCTCCATGGGCGGGGGCTACAATGAGCAGTTCTTC.